The rows below give T cell receptor beta chains drawn from one sample of a study of a mutant IDH1 vaccine in newly diagnosed glioma. Libraries were prepared by immunoSEQ multiplex PCR; TCRdb keeps only in-frame clonotypes and omits some of them. There are about 40,000 clones in the sample; 80% occur only once, and over 13% lies in the top ten. These TCRs are of unknown antigen specificity. The starting material was peripheral blood mononuclear cells (PBMCs), obtained from a glioma patient whose treatment included an IDH1 peptide vaccine. The source of these receptors is a woman aged 25 to 39 with glioma. Some clones in this sample may be carry-over from other donors' samples. Each CDR3 is given with its conserved first and last residue. Size tells how often a clone was seen (once, few, many) or the class of an expanded clone, and some rows leave it out.

j_call	clone_size	v_call	cdr3_aa
TRBJ2-3	NA	TRBV11-1	CASSFRDREVTDTQYF
TRBJ2-7	NA	TRBV5-1	CASSPGLAGTVEQYF
TRBJ2-7	NA	TRBV4-1	CASSLDRGNYEQYF
TRBJ2-5	NA	TRBV6-1	CASSPGIGPGETQYF
TRBJ1-2	NA	TRBV19	CASSIGPDGYTF
TRBJ1-1	NA	TRBV18	CASSPGTGMNTEAFF
TRBJ1-6	NA	TRBV14	CASSQGSGRDSPLHF
TRBJ2-1	NA	TRBV7-9	CASSLLVAGALNEQFF
TRBJ2-1	NA	TRBV7-9	CASSFWDSSYNEQFF
TRBJ1-1	NA	TRBV7-6	CASSPMTALNTEAFF
TRBJ2-2	NA	TRBV5-1	CASSLESVALSSNTGELFF
TRBJ2-7	NA	TRBV5-4	CASSWGIGTYEQYF
TRBJ1-1	NA	TRBV29-1	CSVHTLRAEAFF
TRBJ1-2	NA	TRBV6-1	CASTTGGGYGYTF
TRBJ2-1	NA	TRBV7-7	CASSLGGRNSYNEQFF
TRBJ1-1	few	TRBV5-1	CASSSGSNTEAFF
TRBJ1-2	once	TRBV6-5	CASRQTGGAAGYTF
TRBJ1-3	NA	TRBV5-3	CARSDSNSGNTIYF